These 27 T cell receptor beta chains were sequenced from one sample in a study of blood T cells in healthy people across ages (dated by TCRdb to the mid-2010s). Library preparation used 5' RACE. TCRdb records Illumina HiSeq 2500 as the sequencer. A second PCR of about 6 to 11 cycles was performed with a sample-barcoded 5' primer and a J-beta primer mix. TCRdb trimmed the raw reads at Q25, called clones with MiXCR and kept productive beta chains. Records with the same CDR3 protein are collapsed into one entry carrying the most frequent genes and DNA. The sample includes about 800,000 distinct CDR3 sequences, with about 25% observed a single time. Jointly, the top ten make up approximately 4% of the sample. These records were also assigned to another study, of T cells of mothers and their children.

The source material was blood. The receptors stem from a boy between 10 and 17 years old in good health.

This clonotype has a count of ten or more. The rearrangement links TRBV7-2 to TRBJ2-7, with TRBD1 matching over 9 bases. After removal of 2 bases from V and 0 bases from J, the junction contained 2 bases not matched to a gene. The CDR3 contains 15 residues. Per germline, CDR1 SGHTA and CDR2 FQGNSA. The CDR3 reads CASSLRDRASYEQYF. The CDR3, as DNA: TGTGCCAGCAGCTTAAGGGACAGGGCCTCCTACGAGCAGTACTTC. Drawing the rest from reference TRBV7-2 and TRBJ2-7, the complete variable domain is GAGVSQSPSNKVTEKGKDVELRCDPISGHTALYWYRQSLGQGLEFLIYFQGNSAPDKSGLPSDRFSAERTGGSVSTLTIQRTQQEDSAVYLCASSLRDRASYEQYFGPGTRLTVT.

This clonotype was counted a few times. The chain has TRBV5-6 and TRBJ2-1; 7 bases align to TRBD1. CDR1 and CDR2 (germline): SGHDT, YYEEEE. The CDR3 is 12 amino acids. The V and J ends lost 4 bases and 9 bases, in that order; junction bases with no gene match: 4. The CDR3 bases are TGTGCCAGCAGCCCCCCAGGGGGTGAGCAGTTCTTC. Amino acids: CASSPPGGEQFF.

This clonotype occurred a few times. The rearrangement joins TRBV5-1 to TRBJ2-7; 9 nucleotides align to TRBD2. The V gene's germline CDR1 is SGHRS and CDR2 YFSETQ. After removal of 5 bases from V and 3 bases from J, the junction contained 9 bases not matched to a gene. The CDR3 extends over 15 amino acids. CDR3 loop: CASSSDSGRVYEQYF. The CDR3 DNA sequence: TGCGCCAGCAGTTCCGATAGCGGGAGAGTCTACGAGCAGTACTTC. Filled out from reference TRBV5-1 and TRBJ2-7, the complete variable domain reads KAGVTQTPRYLIKTRGQQVTLSCSPISGHRSVSWYQQTPGQGLQFLFEYFSETQRNKGNFPGRFSGRQFSNSRSEMNVSTLELGDSALYLCASSSDSGRVYEQYFGPGTRLTVT.

The chain couples TRBV7-2 to TRBJ2-5; TRBD2 aligns across 8 bases. Unmatched junction bases numbered 11, after V lost 1 base and J lost 4 bases. This CDR3 has 17 amino acids. Germline V lookup: CDR1 SGHTA, CDR2 FQGNSA. Here the CDR3 reads CASSLVAVGRAVETQYF. The CDR3 bases are TGTGCCAGCAGCTTAGTGGCTGTCGGGAGGGCCGTAGAGACCCAGTACTTC.

CDR3 sequence: CASSPTGVTDTQYF. The CDR3 DNA reads as TGTGCCAGCAGCCCTACAGGGGTCACAGATACGCAGTATTTT. The gene calls are TRBV14 and TRBJ2-3; the match to TRBD1 covers 7 bases. In germline, CDR1 is SGHDN, CDR2 FVKESK. Trimming cost V 4 bases and J 2 bases; bases outside gene matches: 3. The CDR3 spans 14 residues.

In this sample, this clonotype turned up a few times. This chain links TRBV29-1 with TRBJ2-5; 11 nucleotides agree with TRBD2. Germline values: CDR1 SQVTM, CDR2 ANQGSEA. The junction had 8 bases not matched to a gene; V was cut back by 0 bases and J by 5 bases. The length of the CDR3 is 16 residues. DNA of the CDR3: TGCAGCGTTGAAGACTCTACTAGCGGGAGAGTGGAGACCCAGTACTTC. Amino acid sequence: CSVEDSTSGRVETQYF. The full variable domain, in which reference TRBV29-1 and TRBJ2-5 provide the parts outside the CDR3, is SAVISQKPSRDICQRGTSLTIQCQVDSQVTMMFWYRQQPGQSLTLIATANQGSEATYESGFVIDKFPISRPNLTFSTLTVSNMSPEDSSIYLCSVEDSTSGRVETQYFGPGTRLLVL.

This chain links TRBV20-1 with TRBJ2-3; the match to TRBD2 covers 12 bases. The junction had 11 bases not matched to a gene; V was cut back by 3 bases and J by 4 bases. Germline loops: CDR1 DFQATT, CDR2 SNEGSKA (reference sequence). The CDR3 sequence is 17 residues long. The CDR3 DNA reads TGCAGTGCTAGTTTCCCTAGCGGGAGGGTTTCGGCAGATACGCAGTATTTT. It encodes CSASFPSGRVSADTQYF.

This clonotype was recorded a few times. The chain has TRBV7-8 and TRBJ2-2; TRBD1 aligns across 10 bases. This CDR3 is 18 amino acids long. Trimming took 4 bases from V and 3 from J; bases not matched to a gene: 11. In germline, CDR1 is SGHVS, CDR2 FQNEAQ. CDR3 nucleotides: TGTGCCAGCAGCTCATGGGACAGGGGCGAAATCCACACCGGGGAGCTGTTTTTT. This encodes CASSSWDRGEIHTGELFF. The whole variable domain, remainder taken from reference TRBV7-8 and TRBJ2-2, is GAGVSQSPRYKVAKRGQDVALRCDPISGHVSLFWYQQALGQGPEFLTYFQNEAQLDKSGLPSDRFFAERPEGSVSTLKIQRTQQEDSAVYLCASSSWDRGEIHTGELFFGEGSRLTVL.

This clonotype has more than one count but fewer than ten. The chain employs TRBV7-2 and TRBJ2-5; 13 bases align to TRBD2. This CDR3 spans 17 amino acids. The trim removed 5 bases at V and 3 bases at J, leaving 9 bases unmatched. Germline V gene data show CDR1 as SGHTA and CDR2 as FQGNSA. The CDR3 DNA sequence: TGTGCCAGCAGCCCTAGACTAGCGGGAGGCCTTGAAGAGACCCAGTACTTC. Translated: CASSPRLAGGLEETQYF.

This clonotype was detected many times. This chain connects TRBV4-2 to TRBJ2-3; 7 nucleotides align to TRBD2. CDR1 is LGHNA, CDR2 YNFKEQ, per germline. V was clipped by 1 base and J by 2 bases; unmatched bases: 6. The CDR3 is 16 amino acids. The CDR3 sequence is CASSQVRDYATDTQYF. CDR3 sequence (DNA): TGTGCCAGCAGCCAAGTGAGGGACTATGCCACAGATACGCAGTATTTT.

This clonotype was picked up a small number of times. This chain joins TRBV7-2 and TRBJ2-5; 9 nucleotides match TRBD2. The end of the DNA is better explained by TRBJ2-7, so the J call may be wrong. CDR3 length equals 16 residues. Germline-derived CDR1 and CDR2 are SGHTA and FQGNSA. The CDR3 region is CASSLLVAGAGDEQYF. The CDR3 nucleotides are TGTGCCAGCAGCTTACTAGTAGCGGGGGCCGGGGACGAGCAGTACTTC.

The chain combines TRBV9 with TRBJ1-1; no reliable D call. Germline V CDR1 and CDR2: SGDLS, YYNGEE. The V and J ends lost 0 bases and 1 base respectively, with 7 bases between them. This CDR3 has 14 residues. The CDR3 spells CASSVGIRNTEAFF. The CDR3 region has the DNA TGTGCCAGCAGCGTAGGGATCAGGAACACTGAAGCTTTCTTT.

The rearrangement links TRBV28 to TRBJ2-1, with TRBD1 matching over 8 bases. The germline V gene has CDR1 MDHEN and CDR2 SYDVKM. V lost 7 bases to trimming and J lost 4 bases; unmatched junction nucleotides: 15. CDR3 length: 17 residues. CDR3 coding DNA: TGTGCCAGCATCCAGACAGGGGACCCAAACCAATACAATGAGCAGTTCTTC. As protein: CASIQTGDPNQYNEQFF.

The rearrangement links TRBV7-2 to TRBJ1-2; the D is unclear. The CDR3 runs 13 residues. In germline, CDR1 is SGHTA, CDR2 FQGNSA. Deletions cut 1 base from V and 5 bases from J, with 8 bases between. The CDR3 region has the DNA TGTGCCAGCAGCTTAGAAGGGTTGTATGGCTACACCTTC. It translates to CASSLEGLYGYTF.

The chain combines TRBV12-3 or TRBV12-4 with TRBJ1-3; D gene unclear. This CDR3 comprises 15 residues. Trimming removed 3 bases at V and 0 bases at J, with 9 bases between. The CDR3 coding sequence is TGTGCCAGCAGTTTCGCTGGTGGCTCTGGAAACACCATATATTTT. Encoded protein: CASSFAGGSGNTIYF.

This chain links TRBV7-3 with TRBJ1-2; 8 nucleotides match TRBD1. The ends lost 5 bases at V and 8 bases at J; junction bases unmatched: 16. This CDR3 is built from 16 residues. CDR1 is SGHTA, CDR2 FQGTGA, per germline. CDR3: CASSPNPGTGSIGYTF. For the CDR3, the DNA is TGTGCCAGCAGCCCAAACCCGGGGACAGGATCGATAGGCTACACCTTC.

This chain joins TRBV4-3 and TRBJ2-1; no definite D call. CDR3 length: 15 residues. The V and J ends lost 1 base and 3 bases respectively, with 10 bases between them. CDR1 is LGHNA and CDR2 is YSLEER in the germline V gene. The CDR3 region has the DNA TGCGCCAGCAGCCAAGCAAAAGTAGACTACAATGAGCAGTTCTTC. This sequence encodes CASSQAKVDYNEQFF.

V and J are TRBV20-1 and TRBJ1-2, with D uncertain. CDR3 length: 15 residues. V lost 4 bases and J 4 bases, leaving 19 bases between the germline ends. Germline V lookup: CDR1 DFQATT, CDR2 SNEGSKA (reference sequence). CDR3 DNA sequence: TGCAGTGCTACCGACCGGGAATTGGCATCCTATGGCTACACCTTC. This sequence encodes CSATDRELASYGYTF.

Only a few counts were recorded for this clonotype. The chain employs TRBV6-2 or TRBV6-3 and TRBJ2-1, with D possibly TRBD2 on 7 matching bases. The CDR3 spans 16 residues. Between the trimmed V and J ends, which lost 2 bases and 5 bases, there was a span of 16 bases. CDR1 and CDR2 (germline): MNHEY, SVGEGT. CDR3 residues: CASSYGGGGKDNEQFF. The CDR3 DNA reads as TGTGCCAGCAGTTACGGCGGCGGGGGCAAGGACAATGAGCAGTTCTTC.

The chain uses TRBV28 and TRBJ2-5, with TRBD2 as a possible D gene (6 bases). Per germline, CDR1 MDHEN and CDR2 SYDVKM. V lost 3 bases and J 4 bases, leaving 21 bases between the germline ends. The CDR3 has 17 residues. CDR3 nucleotides: TGTGCCAGCAGTTTGGGTTTAATAGGGAGGTGGGCAGAGACCCAGTACTTC. Amino acid sequence: CASSLGLIGRWAETQYF.

This chain joins TRBV6-2 or TRBV6-3 and TRBJ2-4, with no clear D. The CDR3 consists of 14 residues. Germline V gene lookup returns CDR1 MNHEY and CDR2 SVGEGT. Trimming removed 5 bases at V and 4 bases at J, with 12 bases between. In DNA form, the CDR3 reads TGTGCCAGCAGTCTCCTTGGTGAGAAAAACATTCAGTACTTC. Residues: CASSLLGEKNIQYF.

This rearrangement joins TRBV27 to TRBJ2-7; possible D gene TRBD1, 5 bases. The CDR3 has 14 amino acids. The germline V gene has CDR1 MNHEY and CDR2 SMNVEV (reference sequence). V was clipped by 3 bases and J by 2 bases, with 11 bases between them. CDR3 amino acids: CASSFFRGPYEQYF. In DNA form, the CDR3 reads TGTGCCAGCAGTTTCTTTAGGGGTCCCTACGAGCAGTACTTC.

This clonotype was detected a few times. The chain links TRBV7-2 to TRBJ2-5; 9 bases line up with TRBD1. This CDR3 has 16 amino acids. J was trimmed by 1 base and V by 1 base; bases with no gene match: 4. CDR1 and CDR2 from the germline V gene are SGHTA and FQGNSA. The CDR3 here is CASSLGLGQGQETQYF. CDR3 nucleotides: TGTGCCAGCAGCTTAGGGTTGGGACAGGGCCAAGAGACCCAGTACTTC.

There are a few counts of this clonotype. The chain couples TRBV28 to TRBJ1-4; tentative D call: TRBD1 (6 bases). CDR1 and CDR2 (germline): MDHEN, SYDVKM. Trimming stripped 4 bases from V and 7 bases from J, with 16 bases between. This CDR3 is built from 15 residues. CDR3 in DNA: TGTGCCAGCAGTTCAGGGTCGGACAGTGGTGAAAAACTGTTTTTT. Its translation: CASSSGSDSGEKLFF.

The genes are TRBV9 and TRBJ2-4, with TRBD2 identical over 11 bases. J was trimmed by 0 bases and V by 4 bases; bases with no gene match: 9. The CDR3 runs to 18 residues. Germline V lookup: CDR1 SGDLS, CDR2 YYNGEE. As DNA, the CDR3 is TGTGCCAGCAGCTTTGGACTAGCGGGTGCCCCAGCCAAAAACATTCAGTACTTC. The encoded protein is CASSFGLAGAPAKNIQYF.

V gene TRBV5-1 combines with J gene TRBJ2-5, with D tentatively TRBD2 (6 bases). This CDR3 has 16 residues. Per the germline V gene, CDR1 is SGHRS and CDR2 is YFSETQ. The V gene lost 2 bases and the J gene lost 2 bases, with 16 bases spanning the gap. The CDR3 reads CASSFTSGGVQETQYF. In nucleotides, the CDR3 is TGCGCCAGCAGCTTTACATCAGGAGGGGTGCAAGAGACCCAGTACTTC.

The genes are TRBV6-2 or TRBV6-3 and TRBJ2-1; 9 nucleotides match TRBD2. Germline CDR1 is MNHEY and CDR2 is SVGEGT. The CDR3 has 17 amino acids. The ends lost 6 bases at V and 1 base at J; junction bases unmatched: 10. CDR3: CASRRRLAGGSYNEQFF. The CDR3 coding sequence is TGTGCCAGCAGACGAAGACTGGCGGGGGGGTCCTACAATGAGCAGTTCTTC.